A selection of T cell receptor beta chains follows, all from one sample in a study of blood T cell repertoires in COVID-19. Here immunoSEQ multiplex PCR was the method, and the copy in TCRdb shows in-frame clones only, minus some. Among more than 200,000 clones listed, 70% to 85% were seen once. Material: PBMCs or T cells enriched from blood (not recorded which). The receptor set was obtained from a man in his sixties who had recovered from COVID-19. Both conserved end residues are part of each CDR3. The D gene is left open where the match is weak. The size of a clone is reported for some rows only, either as once, few or many, or as a class for expanded clones.

abundance	d_gene	v_gene	j_gene	CDR3nt	CDR3aa
-	-	TRBV20-1	TRBJ1-1	TGCAGTGCTAGAGAGTCTAGTGAAGCTTTCTTT	CSARESSEAFF
-	-	TRBV5-4	TRBJ2-7	TGTGCCAGCAGCCCTCGCAGGGTCCTGGACGAGCAGTACTTC	CASSPRRVLDEQYF
-	TRBD1	TRBV5-8	TRBJ1-5	TGTGCCAGCAGCCCATTATGGGGACAGGGCGATCAGCCCCAGCATTTT	CASSPLWGQGDQPQHF
-	-	TRBV6-4	TRBJ1-1	TGTGCCAGCAGTGACTCGGACACGAACACTGAAGCTTTCTTT	CASSDSDTNTEAFF
-	TRBD1	TRBV4-3	TRBJ1-1	TGCGCCAGCAGCCAAGATCTGGGCAGGGGGAACGCTGAAGCTTTCTTT	CASSQDLGRGNAEAFF
-	TRBD2	TRBV9	TRBJ2-1	TGTGCCAGCAGCTTAAGCGGGGCCCTCTACAATGAGCAGTTCTTC	CASSLSGALYNEQFF
-	-	TRBV30	TRBJ1-1	TGTGCCTGGAGTGGAGGGGGGAACACTGAAGCTTTCTTT	CAWSGGGNTEAFF
few	TRBD1	TRBV3-1/TRBV3-2	TRBJ1-2	TGTGCCAGCAGCCAAGTCGACAGGGACCACCGTGACTATGGCTACACCTTC	CASSQVDRDHRDYGYTF
-	TRBD1	TRBV18	TRBJ1-1	TGTGCCAGCTCGGACAGGGTGAACACTGAAGCTTTCTTT	CASSDRVNTEAFF
-	TRBD1	TRBV13	TRBJ2-3	TGTGCCAGCAGCTTAGGACTTCGGGGACAGCGAGTGGAAGTGCCGCAGTATTTT	CASSLGLRGQRVEVPQYF
-	-	TRBV2	TRBJ1-4	TGTGCCAGTGGGGACGGGAGGAAAAAACTGTTTTTT	CASGDGRKKLFF
-	TRBD1	TRBV7-8	TRBJ2-1	TGTGCCAGCAGCTACCCGGGACAGGGTAACAATGAGCAGTTCTTC	CASSYPGQGNNEQFF
-	TRBD2	TRBV27	TRBJ2-5	TGTGCCACCCTCGGACTAGCGGGGAAAACTTCCATAGAGACCCAGTACTTC	CATLGLAGKTSIETQYF
few	-	TRBV6-5	TRBJ1-2	TGTGCCAGCCGGGGGTCAGTTGGTGTTGGCTACACCTTC	CASRGSVGVGYTF
-	TRBD1	TRBV7-8	TRBJ2-7	TGTGCCAGCAGTCTAGCCCCCCGACAGGGAATCCACGAGCAGTACTTC	CASSLAPRQGIHEQYF
-	TRBD1	TRBV7-8	TRBJ1-5	TGTGCCAGTGCACCGGGACAGGGTGGTCATAGCAATCAGCCCCAGCATTTT	CASAPGQGGHSNQPQHF
once	-	TRBV19	TRBJ2-3	TGTGCCAGTAGTATCGGGACACTTCTAGATACGCAGTATTTT	CASSIGTLLDTQYF
once	TRBD1	TRBV19	TRBJ1-6	TGTGCCAGTAGTGAGGGGGCGCATAATTCACCCCTCCACTTT	CASSEGAHNSPLHF
-	TRBD1	TRBV5-4	TRBJ2-7	TGTGCCAGCAGCTTCCGGGACAGGGGGCCGCTAGCGAATAGCTCCTACGAGCAGTACTTC	CASSFRDRGPLANSSYEQYF
few	-	TRBV7-3	TRBJ1-1	TGTGCCAGCAGCTATACACCGAACACTGAAGCTTTCTTT	CASSYTPNTEAFF
-	TRBD2	TRBV4-2	TRBJ2-1	TGTGCCAGCAGCCTCACACTAGCGGGGACCCTAGACAATGAGCAGTTCTTC	CASSLTLAGTLDNEQFF
-	-	TRBV7-9	TRBJ1-2	TGTGCCAGCAGCTTAGCGGGAGGGAGCAACTACACCTTC	CASSLAGGSNYTF
-	-	TRBV5-5	TRBJ1-1	TGTGCCAGCAGCTTGACCCAGGACAGTAGGAATTTTCGCGCTGAAGCTTTCTTT	CASSLTQDSRNFRAEAFF
-	-	TRBV19	TRBJ1-3	TGTGCCAGTAGTATAGGACTTTCTGAGGCGGGAAACACCATATATTTT	CASSIGLSEAGNTIYF
-	-	TRBV27	TRBJ1-1	TGTGCCAGCAGCCTCGCACCTACCAGACGGGGCACTGAAGCTTTCTTT	CASSLAPTRRGTEAFF
once	-	TRBV4-3	TRBJ1-6	TGCGCCAGCAGCCAAGTTTCCGGTGTGGATTCACCCCTCCACTTT	CASSQVSGVDSPLHF
few	TRBD1	TRBV7-6	TRBJ1-4	TGTGCCAGCAGCTCCGGGACAGGGAATGAAAAACTGTTTTTT	CASSSGTGNEKLFF
-	-	TRBV24-1	TRBJ2-3	TGTGCCACCAGTGCCCTATCAGATACGCAGTATTTT	CATSALSDTQYF
-	-	TRBV19	TRBJ1-4	TGTGCCAGTAGTATAATCGGGGGGAATGAAAAACTGTTTTTT	CASSIIGGNEKLFF
-	TRBD1	TRBV19	TRBJ2-7	TGTGCCAGTAGTATAGGGGGACAGATTGGGGTCTACGAGCAGTACTTC	CASSIGGQIGVYEQYF
-	-	TRBV12-3/TRBV12-4	TRBJ1-5	TGTGCCAGCAGTTTTTCGGTGAATCAGCCCCAGCATTTT	CASSFSVNQPQHF
-	-	TRBV7-2	TRBJ1-6	TGTGCCAGCAGCCCCGACTTGGATAGGAATTCACCCCTCCACTTT	CASSPDLDRNSPLHF
few	TRBD1	TRBV28	TRBJ1-5	TGTGCCACCCTAACAGGGGGCGTTGATCAGCCCCAGCATTTT	CATLTGGVDQPQHF
-	TRBD1	TRBV5-1	TRBJ1-1	TGCGCCAGCAGCTTCGCTCATTCGACAGGGCCGAACACTGAAGCTTTCTTT	CASSFAHSTGPNTEAFF
-	-	TRBV4-2	TRBJ2-2	TGTGCCAGCAGCCGCCCCGGGGGAGCGAACACCGGGGAGCTGTTTTTT	CASSRPGGANTGELFF
-	TRBD2	TRBV7-9	TRBJ2-3	TGTGCCACTGGACTAGCGGGGGTAGCAGATACGCAGTATTTT	CATGLAGVADTQYF
-	-	TRBV2	TRBJ1-2	TGTGCCAGCAGTGAGTACACCAGCTATGGCTACACCTTC	CASSEYTSYGYTF
-	TRBD2	TRBV11-3	TRBJ2-1	TGTGCCAGCAGCCCGAGCGGGGGTTCCTACAATGAGCAGTTCTTC	CASSPSGGSYNEQFF
-	TRBD2	TRBV19	TRBJ2-1	TGTGCCAGTAGTCGCGGGGGGCTCTCCTACAATGAGCAGTTCTTC	CASSRGGLSYNEQFF
-	-	TRBV3-1/TRBV3-2	TRBJ1-1	TGTGCCAGCAGCCAAGAGTTCTCTACGCCAGGACGGGGACTCATGAACACTGAAGCTTTCTTT	CASSQEFSTPGRGLMNTEAFF
-	-	TRBV12-1	TRBJ2-5	TGTGCCAGCAGACAAGGCGAGCGGAGACAAGAGACCCAGTACTTC	CASRQGERRQETQYF
-	TRBD1	TRBV19	TRBJ2-7	TGTGCCAGCGCCCAGGGGGCGCTCTACGAGCAGTACTTC	CASAQGALYEQYF
-	TRBD1	TRBV25-1	TRBJ1-6	TGTGCCAGCACCGACAGGGGGTACTCACCCCTCCACTTT	CASTDRGYSPLHF
-	TRBD1	TRBV13	TRBJ1-2	TGTGCTAGCAGCTGGACCGGGACAGGCGTCCCACGTCGGTCTGGCTACACCTTC	CASSWTGTGVPRRSGYTF
-	TRBD2	TRBV7-9	TRBJ2-1	TGTGCCAGCAGCTTAGATACTAGCGGGGGATCGGCTGAGCAGTTCTTC	CASSLDTSGGSAEQFF
-	TRBD1	TRBV24-1	TRBJ1-2	TGTGCCACCTCCTCAACAGGGGGCCTAAGCGGCTACACCTTC	CATSSTGGLSGYTF
-	-	TRBV9	TRBJ2-2	TGTGCCAGCAGCGTAGGTTTAGGGGGGAACACCGGGGAGCTGTTTTTT	CASSVGLGGNTGELFF